Following are 30 T cell receptor beta chains from one sample sequenced in a study of blood T cell repertoires in COVID-19 (dated by TCRdb to about 2020). Library construction relied on the immunoSEQ multiplex PCR assay. TCRdb's version of the immuneACCESS table is confined to in-frame rearrangements and falls short of the full clone set. An unresolved V gene accounts for under half of the shortfall where checked; the remainder is of unknown origin. This sample holds about 140,000 clones; 60% to 80% were observed only once. Roughly 9% of the sample is in the top ten clones. Sequencing used peripheral blood. These receptors came from a woman in her 50s with active or convalescent COVID-19.

In DNA, the CDR3 is TGCGCCAGCAGCCAAGGGAGTTCATACCTTAGCACAGATACGCAGTATTTT. This gives the protein CASSQGSSYLSTDTQYF. The chain joins TRBV4-1 to TRBJ2-3, with D hard to call. V lost 1 base to trimming and J lost 0 bases, with 14 bases between them. Germline values: CDR1 MGHRA, CDR2 YSYEKL. The CDR3 covers 17 residues.

In its sample, this clone was seen a few times. The chain recombines TRBV7-9 with TRBJ1-1; 8 nucleotides line up with TRBD1. The CDR3 loop spans 15 amino acids. V dropped 3 bases and J dropped 4; count of bases not matched to a gene: 7. Germline loops: CDR1 SEHNR, CDR2 FQNEAQ (reference sequence). The CDR3 bases are TGTGCCAGCAGCTTGGACAGGGTATCGGGCACTGAAGCTTTCTTT. Encoded protein: CASSLDRVSGTEAFF.

The chain joins TRBV27 to TRBJ1-4; D possibly corresponds to TRBD1 (6 bases). Trimming removed 5 bases at V and 10 bases at J, with 14 bases between. The CDR3 covers 13 residues. Germline V gives CDR1 MNHEY, CDR2 SMNVEV (reference sequence). The CDR3 sequence is CASSPGQLRKLFF. CDR3 DNA sequence: TGTGCCAGCAGTCCAGGACAGTTGAGAAAACTGTTTTTT.

V and J are TRBV11-2 and TRBJ2-5, with D perhaps matching TRBD2 (6 bases). V dropped 3 bases and J dropped 0 bases, with 14 bases sitting between them. CDR3 length: 16 amino acids. The germline CDR1 and CDR2 sequences are SGHAT and FQNNGV. The CDR3 DNA sequence: TGTGCCAGCAGCTTTATAGGGGACTGGTACCAAGAGACCCAGTACTTC. It is translated as CASSFIGDWYQETQYF. The full variable domain, in which reference TRBV11-2 and TRBJ2-5 provide the parts outside the CDR3, is EAGVAQSPRYKIIEKRQSVAFWCNPISGHATLYWYQQILGQGPKLLIQFQNNGVVDDSQLPKDRFSAERLKGVDSTLKIQPAKLEDSAVYLCASSFIGDWYQETQYFGPGTRLLVL.

Notes on this clone: Other DNA sequences in the same sample also yield this CDR3. The chain has TRBV18 and TRBJ1-3, with D possibly TRBD1 on 5 matching bases. The CDR3 is 16 amino acids. Germline loops: CDR1 KGHSH, CDR2 LQKENI. V was shortened by 0 bases and J by 0 bases, with 9 bases between the two germline ends. CDR3 loop: CASSPPTGSSGNTIYF. CDR3 nucleotides: TGTGCCAGCTCACCACCCACAGGAAGCTCTGGAAACACCATATATTTT.

The chain combines TRBV5-1 with TRBJ2-5; TRBD2 might be the D (6 bases). V lost 0 bases to trimming and J lost 5 bases, with 14 bases between them. The CDR3 totals 15 residues. Per the germline V gene, CDR1 is SGHRS and CDR2 is YFSETQ. The CDR3 region is CASSLAGLPGETQYF. CDR3 sequence (DNA): TGCGCCAGCAGCTTGGCCGGACTACCTGGGGAGACCCAGTACTTC. The full variable domain, in which reference TRBV5-1 and TRBJ2-5 provide the parts outside the CDR3, is KAGVTQTPRYLIKTRGQQVTLSCSPISGHRSVSWYQQTPGQGLQFLFEYFSETQRNKGNFPGRFSGRQFSNSRSEMNVSTLELGDSALYLCASSLAGLPGETQYFGPGTRLLVL.

V and J are TRBV3-1 (or the pseudogene TRBV3-2) and TRBJ1-5; no clear D gene. The V gene lost 2 bases and the J gene lost 5 bases, with 7 bases spanning the gap. Germline values: CDR1 LGHDT, CDR2 YNNKEL (reference sequence). The CDR3 consists of 13 residues. Written as DNA, the CDR3 is TGTGCCAGCAGCCAACAGCGGGATCAGCCCCAGCATTTT. This translates into CASSQQRDQPQHF.

This chain joins TRBV5-1 and TRBJ1-1; the match to TRBD1 covers 7 bases. The length of the CDR3 is 13 residues. Germline V gene lookup returns CDR1 SGHRS and CDR2 YFSETQ. V shed 1 base, J shed 5 bases, and the junction held 2 bases outside the gene matches. CDR3 loop: CASSLHRGTEAFF. CDR3 DNA: TGCGCCAGCAGCTTGCACAGGGGAACTGAAGCTTTCTTT. Filled out from reference TRBV5-1 and TRBJ1-1, the complete variable domain reads KAGVTQTPRYLIKTRGQQVTLSCSPISGHRSVSWYQQTPGQGLQFLFEYFSETQRNKGNFPGRFSGRQFSNSRSEMNVSTLELGDSALYLCASSLHRGTEAFFGQGTRLTVV.

The chain couples TRBV7-6 to TRBJ2-1; 8 bases fit TRBD1. The CDR3 contains 17 residues. V lost 5 bases and J lost 0; bases outside the gene matches: 9. Germline lookup yields CDR1 SGHVS and CDR2 FNYEAQ. CDR3 coding DNA: TGTGCCAGCAGCCCCCGACAGGGGCAGAGCTCCTACAATGAGCAGTTCTTC. This encodes CASSPRQGQSSYNEQFF.

This chain joins TRBV3-1 (or the pseudogene TRBV3-2) and TRBJ1-1, with 7 bases fitting TRBD1. The CDR3 sequence is 17 residues long. J lost 0 bases, V lost 0 bases, and 7 bases had no gene match. Germline loops: CDR1 LGHDT, CDR2 YNNKEL (reference sequence). CDR3 amino acids: CASSQDDRAGMNTEAFF. The CDR3 DNA is TGTGCCAGCAGCCAAGACGACAGGGCCGGTATGAACACTGAAGCTTTCTTT.

The chain couples TRBV11-3 to TRBJ2-1, with 13 bases fitting TRBD2. The CDR3 totals 14 residues. Germline V CDR1 and CDR2: SGHNT, YENEEA. V lost 5 bases and J lost 8; bases outside the gene matches: 3. CDR3 loop: CASSRTSGSDEQFF. The CDR3 DNA reads as TGTGCCAGCAGCCGGACTAGCGGGAGTGATGAGCAGTTCTTC.

The genes are TRBV19 and TRBJ2-5; 11 nucleotides line up with TRBD1. This CDR3 is 15 amino acids long. The junction had 5 bases not matched to a gene; V was cut back by 4 bases and J by 4 bases. Germline V gives CDR1 LNHDA, CDR2 SQIVND (reference sequence). CDR3 region: CASSTRTGGVETQYF. The DNA for the CDR3 is TGTGCCAGTAGTACCCGGACAGGGGGCGTAGAGACCCAGTACTTC.

V and J are TRBV28 and TRBJ2-2, with 8 bases matching TRBD2. The CDR3 runs 15 residues. Germline CDR1 reads MDHEN; CDR2 reads SYDVKM. Trimming removed 3 bases from V and 10 bases from J; junction bases left unmatched: 10. The CDR3 DNA is TGTGCCAGCAGTTTTGCGGGGGGCCTTAACCCGGAGCTGTTTTTT. This encodes CASSFAGGLNPELFF.

The chain combines TRBV30 with TRBJ1-2, with a tentative D call TRBD1 (6 bases). Trimming pared 3 bases from V and 7 bases from J, leaving 18 bases between. CDR1 is GTSNPN and CDR2 is SVGIG in the germline V gene (reference sequence). This CDR3 is built from 14 residues. The chain's CDR3 is CAWSRDMGSSGYTF. CDR3 nucleotide sequence: TGTGCCTGGAGCCGGGACATGGGCAGTTCTGGCTACACCTTC.

This chain joins TRBV5-8 and TRBJ1-4, with D hard to call. Per germline, CDR1 SGHTS and CDR2 YDEGEE. Between the trimmed V and J ends, which lost 7 bases and 3 bases, there was a span of 13 bases. CDR3 length: 14 residues. CDR3 DNA sequence: TGTGCCAGCGCTGGAGGGCAACCTAATGAAAAACTGTTTTTT. Amino acids: CASAGGQPNEKLFF.

This CDR3 is CASSLRGGRTSQPQHF. CDR3 coding DNA: TGTGCCAGCAGTTTAAGAGGGGGACGGACTTCTCAGCCCCAGCATTTT. This sequence joins TRBV27 and TRBJ1-5, with D possibly matching TRBD1 (6 bases). The V end was cut by 2 bases, the J end by 6 bases, with 17 bases between. The length of the CDR3 is 16 residues. CDR1 is MNHEY and CDR2 is SMNVEV in the germline V gene (reference sequence).

The chain carries TRBV18 and TRBJ1-6; tentative D call: TRBD1 (5 bases). V gave up 6 bases and J gave up 6 bases, with 12 bases separating them. This CDR3 is 14 amino acids long. Per germline, CDR1 KGHSH and CDR2 LQKENI. CDR3 sequence: CASSQDSLNSPLHF. The DNA of the CDR3 is TGTGCCAGCTCGCAAGACAGTCTTAATTCACCCCTCCACTTT.

The J gene is TRBJ2-1, the V gene TRBV3-1 (or the pseudogene TRBV3-2), with D possibly matching TRBD2 (5 bases). Germline-derived CDR1 and CDR2 are LGHDT and YNNKEL (reference sequence). V lost 4 bases to trimming and J lost 9 bases, with 16 bases between them. The length of the CDR3 is 14 residues. CDR3 sequence: CASSPGLEEGEQFF. Here the CDR3 DNA reads TGTGCCAGCAGCCCGGGATTAGAGGAAGGTGAGCAGTTCTTC.

The rearrangement links TRBV28 to TRBJ1-1, with 11 bases that match TRBD1. Trimming at V came to 3 bases and at J to 5 bases, leaving 8 bases not matched to a gene. Germline V gives CDR1 MDHEN, CDR2 SYDVKM. The CDR3 has 16 amino acids. The DNA of the CDR3 is TGTGCCAGCAGTTTTGCCGGGACAGGGGGTTCAACTGAAGCTTTCTTT. This encodes CASSFAGTGGSTEAFF.

The chain recombines TRBV27 with TRBJ2-7; D is perhaps TRBD2 (7 bases). This CDR3 spans 15 amino acids. The ends were cut back, 5 bases at V and 6 bases at J, with 20 bases in the middle. CDR1 and CDR2 from the germline V gene are MNHEY and SMNVEV (reference sequence). Here the CDR3 reads CASSPEGGLPSEQYF. The CDR3 DNA reads TGTGCCAGCAGTCCCGAGGGGGGGCTACCCTCCGAGCAGTACTTC.

The CDR3 bases are TGTGCCAGCAGCTTAGCCGCCGGGACAGGGTCTGTTGAGCAGTACTTC. Its protein product is CASSLAAGTGSVEQYF. V usage is TRBV7-6 and J usage is TRBJ2-7, with 9 bases matching TRBD1. The V segment lost 0 bases and the J segment 7 bases; nucleotides outside the gene matches: 10. Per the germline V gene, CDR1 is SGHVS and CDR2 is FNYEAQ. The CDR3 has 16 residues.

The J gene is TRBJ2-5, the V gene TRBV28; possibly TRBD1 for D (6 bases). Between the trimmed V and J ends, which lost 5 bases and 5 bases, there was a span of 15 bases. CDR1 MDHEN and CDR2 SYDVKM come from the germline V gene. The CDR3 totals 14 residues. The CDR3 protein is CASSPSHQGETQYF. In DNA form, the CDR3 reads TGTGCCAGCAGTCCCTCCCACCAGGGGGAGACCCAGTACTTC.

This rearrangement joins TRBV2 to TRBJ2-5; a possible D gene is TRBD1 (6 bases). This CDR3 region has 15 residues. The V and J ends lost 6 bases and 4 bases respectively, with 18 bases between them. Germline CDR1 SNHLY, CDR2 FYNNEI. The CDR3 reads CASSPPGTMGETQYF. The CDR3 region has the DNA TGTGCCAGCAGCCCCCCCGGGACAATGGGAGAGACCCAGTACTTC.

The J gene is TRBJ1-6, the V gene TRBV6-6; 7 nucleotides align to TRBD1. The V and J ends lost 2 bases and 8 bases, in that order; junction bases with no gene match: 3. This CDR3 spans 14 amino acids. CDR1 and CDR2 (germline): MNHNY, SVGAGI (reference sequence). This chain's CDR3 is CASSYRTGDSPLHF. The CDR3 DNA reads as TGTGCCAGCAGTTACCGGACAGGCGATTCACCCCTCCACTTT.

The gene calls are TRBV9 and TRBJ1-1; D call uncertain. With 2 bases removed from V and 2 bases from J, the gap between germline ends came to 10 bases. Germline values: CDR1 SGDLS, CDR2 YYNGEE. The CDR3 is made up of 14 amino acids. This CDR3 is CASSVSGINTEAFF. As DNA, the CDR3 is TGTGCCAGCAGCGTCTCAGGTATAAACACTGAAGCTTTCTTT.

The V call is TRBV7-3, the J call TRBJ1-4; a weak D match, TRBD1 (5 bases). The V end was cut by 8 bases, the J end by 8 bases, with 15 bases between. In germline, CDR1 is SGHTA, CDR2 FQGTGA. The CDR3 is 13 residues long. The CDR3 nucleotides read TGTGCCAGCTCCCAAGGGGCAGGGGAAAAACTGTTTTTT. This gives the protein CASSQGAGEKLFF.

V is TRBV4-3 and J is TRBJ1-2; 9 positions match TRBD1. V shed 2 bases, J shed 5 bases, and the junction held 18 bases outside the gene matches. This CDR3 has 19 residues. Germline CDR1 reads LGHNA; CDR2 reads YSLEER. The CDR3 region is CASSQHGQGTHPRQYGYTF. CDR3 nucleotide sequence: TGCGCCAGCAGCCAACATGGACAGGGGACCCACCCTCGCCAATATGGCTACACCTTC.

This chain uses TRBV30 with TRBJ2-7; D perhaps matches TRBD1 (7 bases). The CDR3 runs 13 residues. Germline assignment: CDR1 GTSNPN and CDR2 SVGIG (reference sequence). Trimming cost V 3 bases and J 4 bases, with 13 bases left between them. In DNA, the CDR3 is TGTGCCTGGAGCCCTCAGGGGGGATACGAGCAGTACTTC. Its protein is CAWSPQGGYEQYF.

This rearrangement joins TRBV6-2 or TRBV6-3 to TRBJ1-2; tentatively, D is TRBD1 (5 bases). Trimming removed 6 bases from V and 3 bases from J, with 11 bases in between. The CDR3 is 13 amino acids. Germline CDR1 and CDR2: MNHEY and SVGEGT. CDR3 DNA: TGTGCCAGCAGCCCCCCCAGGGACTATGGCTACACCTTC. It is translated as CASSPPRDYGYTF.

The rearrangement joins TRBV30 to TRBJ1-6; D may be TRBD1 (6 bases). The CDR3 spans 13 residues. Trimming stripped 2 bases from V and 5 bases from J, with 7 bases between. Germline CDR1 reads GTSNPN; CDR2 reads SVGIG (reference sequence). The CDR3 DNA reads TGTGCCTGGAGTCAGGGGAATAATTCACCCCTCCACTTT. Translated: CAWSQGNNSPLHF. Combining the CDR3 with reference TRBV30 and TRBJ1-6 gives the whole variable domain SQTIHQWPATLVQPVGSPLSLECTVEGTSNPNLYWYRQAAGRGLQLLFYSVGIGQISSEVPQNLSASRPQDRQFILSSKKLLLSDSGFYLCAWSQGNNSPLHFGNGTRLTVT.